The 26 T cell receptor beta chains presented below share a single source sample, sequenced in a study of metastatic and nonmetastatic thyroid tumors (dated by TCRdb to about 2020). Libraries were built with PCR. Sequencing relied on an Illumina HiSeq 4000. In-frame beta chains were kept once TCRdb had trimmed the public reads at Q25 with fastp and called clones with MiXCR. The table for this sample lists about 22,000 clones; 36% of them were counted only once. 22% of the sample is held by the ten biggest clonotypes. No treatment had been received by any patient before thyroid surgery. Sequences were obtained from blood. The receptor source for this set is a male donor with papillary thyroid cancer or a benign thyroid nodule (not recorded which). Some clones in this sample may be carry-over from other donors' samples.

By share, this clone counts as medium-sized. This chain connects TRBV7-9 to TRBJ2-1; D uncertain. The CDR3 runs 14 residues. Trimming left V 3 bases short and J 5 bases short, with 11 bases between. CDR1 is SEHNR, CDR2 FQNEAQ, per germline (reference sequence). The CDR3 spells CASSLESYHNEQFF. The CDR3 DNA sequence: TGTGCCAGCAGCTTGGAAAGTTACCACAATGAGCAGTTCTTC.

The V gene is TRBV7-9, the J gene TRBJ1-5; TRBD1 aligns across 9 bases. Germline trimming cut 3 bases from V and 4 bases from J; bases unmatched to any gene: 4. The CDR3 length is 15 residues. Germline V gene data show CDR1 as SEHNR and CDR2 as FQNEAQ (reference sequence). The CDR3, as DNA: TGTGCCAGCAGCTTGGGGACAGGGCAGAATCAGCCCCAGCATTTT. As protein: CASSLGTGQNQPQHF.

This clone is termed medium-sized. The genes are TRBV20-1 and TRBJ2-2; TRBD1 aligns across 12 bases. The J segment lost 5 bases and the V segment lost 5 bases, leaving 9 bases of the junction unmatched. CDR3 length equals 16 residues. Germline V gene lookup returns CDR1 DFQATT and CDR2 SNEGSKA (reference sequence). The CDR3 region has the DNA TGCAGTGCTGAATCGCCGGGACAGGGGGCGACCGGGGAGCTGTTTTTT. Its translation is CSAESPGQGATGELFF.

The chain has TRBV11-2 and TRBJ2-1; 11 bases are shared with TRBD2. Looked up from germline, CDR1 is SGHAT and CDR2 is FQNNGV. The junction had 10 bases not matched to a gene; V was cut back by 5 bases and J by 7 bases. This CDR3 has 16 amino acids. In nucleotides, the CDR3 is TGTGCCAGCAGCCGAGGGGAGGCTAGCGGGGGGAATGAGCAGTTCTTC. As protein: CASSRGEASGGNEQFF.

This clone was counted many times. V gene TRBV20-1 combines with J gene TRBJ2-3, with TRBD2 matching 8 bases. The CDR3 is made up of 16 amino acids. Germline V lookup: CDR1 DFQATT, CDR2 SNEGSKA (reference sequence). The J segment lost 0 bases and the V segment lost 8 bases, leaving 13 bases of the junction unmatched. The CDR3 DNA sequence: TGCAGTCCCCAAAAGTATAGCGGGGCAAGCACAGATACGCAGTATTTT. It translates to CSPQKYSGASTDTQYF.

This clone was observed many times. This chain links TRBV7-2 with TRBJ2-7; D is perhaps TRBD1 (5 bases). CDR1 and CDR2 from the germline V gene are SGHTA and FQGNSA. Trimming removed 2 bases at V and 2 bases at J, with 7 bases between. The CDR3 extends over 13 amino acids. The CDR3 is CASSLTGTYEQYF. The CDR3 DNA reads TGTGCCAGCAGCTTAACAGGAACCTACGAGCAGTACTTC. The full variable domain, its missing parts supplied by reference TRBV7-2 and TRBJ2-7, is GAGVSQSPSNKVTEKGKDVELRCDPISGHTALYWYRQSLGQGLEFLIYFQGNSAPDKSGLPSDRFSAERTGGSVSTLTIQRTQQEDSAVYLCASSLTGTYEQYFGPGTRLTVT.

This clone was seen ten or more times. The chain is built from TRBV20-1 and TRBJ1-5; the D gene is possibly TRBD1 (5 bases). This CDR3 region has 13 residues. Trimming removed 5 bases from V and 6 bases from J, with 14 bases in between. From germline, CDR1 is DFQATT and CDR2 SNEGSKA (reference sequence). The CDR3 region is CSALSGGGQPQHF. The CDR3 region has the DNA TGCAGTGCTCTTTCGGGGGGGGGTCAGCCCCAGCATTTT.

This clone is medium-sized by share. The genes are TRBV6-1 and TRBJ1-6; the match to TRBD1 covers 7 bases. CDR1 MNHNS and CDR2 SASEGT come from the germline V gene. Trimming removed 1 base from V and 7 bases from J; junction bases left unmatched: 7. CDR3 size: 16 residues. The DNA for the CDR3 is TGTGCCAGCAGTGAAGACAGGGGATTAAGAAATTCACCCCTCCACTTT. As protein: CASSEDRGLRNSPLHF.

This rearrangement joins TRBV28 to TRBJ2-1, with D tentatively TRBD2 (5 bases). In germline, CDR1 is MDHEN, CDR2 SYDVKM. Deletions cut 8 bases from V and 7 bases from J, with 18 bases between. The CDR3 spans 14 residues. The CDR3: CASLEDLEWNEQFF. The CDR3 DNA reads TGTGCCAGCTTGGAGGACTTGGAATGGAATGAGCAGTTCTTC.

By share of the sample, this clone is medium-sized. The chain is built from TRBV6-2 or TRBV6-3 and TRBJ2-3; D might be TRBD2 (6 bases). CDR1 is MNHEY and CDR2 is SVGEGT in the germline V gene. The CDR3 totals 14 residues. V gave up 5 bases and J gave up 3 bases, with 12 bases separating them. Written as DNA, the CDR3 is TGTGCCAGCAGTGTCGGGAGAAGGACAGATACGCAGTATTTT. Its translation is CASSVGRRTDTQYF.

The chain joins TRBV6-1 to TRBJ1-1; D perhaps matches TRBD1 (6 bases). CDR1 and CDR2 (germline): MNHNS, SASEGT. The CDR3 spans 16 residues. Trimming shortened V by 4 bases and J by 3 bases, and 18 bases separated the two germline ends. In nucleotides, the CDR3 is TGTGCCAGCAGTGGGGGGATTGGGGCAGGGGACACTGAAGCTTTCTTT. It codes for CASSGGIGAGDTEAFF.

With respect to this clone: One end of the junction fails to match germline, which may point to a read error. CDR3 protein: CSAFGLVYGQYF. The CDR3 nucleotides read TGCAGTGCCTTTGGACTAGTCTACGGGCAGTACTTC. The rearrangement uses TRBV20-1 and TRBJ2-7; 7 bases align to TRBD2. CDR1 is DFQATT, CDR2 SNEGSKA, per germline (reference sequence). The CDR3 loop spans 12 amino acids.

This clone was recorded many times. Given a much more abundant clone one base away, this may be a read error. The CDR3 carries no conserved terminal phenylalanine or tryptophan, so it likely arises from a read error. The rearrangement links TRBV20-1 to TRBJ2-1; 10 bases match TRBD2. This CDR3 has 14 residues. V lost 6 bases and J lost 3; bases outside the gene matches: 5. The germline gives CDR1 DFQATT, CDR2 SNEGSKA (reference sequence). The CDR3 here is CSAPGTSVYNEQFV. CDR3 DNA: TGCAGTGCCCCCGGGACTAGCGTCTACAATGAGCAGTTCGTC.

This sequence joins TRBV4-3 and TRBJ2-7, with D unresolved. The CDR3 length is 15 residues. Trimming removed 0 bases at V and 4 bases at J, with 13 bases between. The germline V gene has CDR1 LGHNA and CDR2 YSLEER. This chain's CDR3 is CASSQEPSSSYEQYF. CDR3 coding DNA: TGCGCCAGCAGCCAAGAACCCTCTTCCTCATACGAGCAGTACTTC.

The gene calls are TRBV11-2 and TRBJ2-1; D is uncertain. Trimming cost V 4 bases and J 0 bases, with 13 bases left between them. CDR3 length equals 16 residues. Germline V gives CDR1 SGHAT, CDR2 FQNNGV. This chain's CDR3 is CASSSRLSGSYNEQFF. In nucleotides, the CDR3 is TGTGCCAGCAGCTCCCGCCTATCCGGCTCCTACAATGAGCAGTTCTTC.

This clone was picked up a small number of times. This sequence joins TRBV10-3 and TRBJ2-7, with 9 positions matching TRBD1. J gave up 2 bases and V 0 bases, and 5 bases lay outside the gene matches. CDR1 is ENHRY and CDR2 is SYGVKD in the germline V gene. CDR3 size: 16 residues. CDR3 DNA sequence: TGTGCCATCAGTGAGTCTCAGGGACAGGGCCCCTACGAGCAGTACTTC. It specifies CAISESQGQGPYEQYF.

The chain has TRBV30 and TRBJ2-7, with 12 bases that match TRBD2. V shed 2 bases and J 3 bases; nucleotides not matched to a gene: 5. This CDR3 spans 15 amino acids. The germline CDR1 and CDR2 sequences are GTSNPN and SVGIG (reference sequence). For the CDR3, the DNA is TGTGCCTGGAGTACCGGACTAGCGGGACTCTACGAGCAGTACTTC. Encoded protein: CAWSTGLAGLYEQYF.

This clone was observed at least ten times. This chain connects TRBV7-9 to TRBJ1-1; TRBD1 is a possible D gene (6 bases). Trimming took 2 bases from V and 10 from J, leaving 20 bases between them. The CDR3 consists of 15 residues. Germline CDR1 reads SEHNR; CDR2 reads FQNEAQ (reference sequence). The CDR3 loop is CASSLMGGGIGAAFF. CDR3 DNA sequence: TGTGCCAGCAGCTTAATGGGAGGGGGGATCGGCGCAGCTTTCTTT. The whole variable domain, remainder taken from reference TRBV7-9 and TRBJ1-1, is DTGVSQNPRHKITKRGQNVTFRCDPISEHNRLYWYRQTLGQGPEFLTYFQNEAQLEKSRLLSDRFSAERPKGSFSTLEIQRTEQGDSAMYLCASSLMGGGIGAAFFGQGTRLTVV.

The J gene is TRBJ2-1, the V gene TRBV20-1, with 12 bases lining up with TRBD2. The CDR3 has 14 amino acids. Germline CDR1 DFQATT, CDR2 SNEGSKA (reference sequence). The CDR3 coding sequence is TGCATGGGTCTAGCGGGAGGGCAAGTCAATGAGCAGTTCTTC. Its translation is CMGLAGGQVNEQFF.

This chain uses TRBV5-6 with TRBJ2-7, with 7 bases identical to TRBD1. CDR1 SGHDT and CDR2 YYEEEE come from the germline V gene. This CDR3 contains 15 residues. The V segment lost 4 bases and the J segment 5 bases; nucleotides outside the gene matches: 12. The CDR3 here is CASSATGSGVHEQYF. The CDR3 DNA sequence: TGTGCCAGCAGCGCGACAGGGAGTGGGGTTCACGAGCAGTACTTC.

This chain uses TRBV24-1 with TRBJ1-2, with 8 bases fitting TRBD1. Germline CDR1 is KGHDR and CDR2 is SFDVKD. CDR3 length equals 15 residues. J lost 6 bases, V lost 3 bases, and 8 bases had no gene match. The CDR3 spells CATSDPRTGSNGYTF. CDR3 nucleotide sequence: TGTGCCACCAGTGATCCCCGGACAGGGAGTAATGGCTACACCTTC.

This clone has at least ten counts. A much bigger clone sits one base away, suggesting this may be a read error. J is TRBJ2-2 and V is TRBV10-3; D is possibly TRBD2 (6 bases). CDR1 and CDR2 from the germline V gene are ENHRY and SYGVKD. The CDR3 is 13 amino acids. The CDR3 region has the DNA TGTGCCATCAGTGCAGCGGGTACCGGGGGGCTGTTTTTT. The encoded protein is CAISAAGTGGLFF.

This clone ranks as medium-sized (0.01 to 0.1%). V usage is TRBV7-8 and J usage is TRBJ2-2; the D gene is possibly TRBD1 (5 bases). The CDR3 is made up of 15 amino acids. Germline lookup yields CDR1 SGHVS and CDR2 FQNEAQ. With 2 bases removed from V and 1 base from J, the gap between germline ends came to 8 bases. CDR3 bases: TGTGCCAGCAGCTTACTTGACAGGAACACCGGGGAGCTGTTTTTT. Its protein product is CASSLLDRNTGELFF.

This rearrangement joins TRBV6-5 to TRBJ1-5; perhaps TRBD1 as D (6 bases). CDR3 length: 14 amino acids. Trimming took 4 bases from V and 6 from J, leaving 13 bases between them. Germline CDR1 reads MNHEY; CDR2 reads SVGAGI. The chain's CDR3 is CASSWAGESQPQHF. In DNA, the CDR3 is TGTGCCAGCAGTTGGGCAGGGGAAAGTCAGCCCCAGCATTTT.

The rearrangement uses TRBV5-1 and TRBJ1-5; tentatively, D is TRBD1 (5 bases). V lost 0 bases and J lost 7, with 14 bases in between. Germline V CDR1 and CDR2: SGHRS, YFSETQ. The CDR3 runs 15 residues. The CDR3: CASSLGGGEGQPQHF. For the CDR3, the DNA is TGCGCCAGCAGCTTGGGCGGTGGTGAGGGGCAGCCCCAGCATTTT.

The rearrangement joins TRBV11-2 to TRBJ1-6, with 8 bases that match TRBD1. The CDR3 loop spans 13 amino acids. Germline V gene data show CDR1 as SGHAT and CDR2 as FQNNGV. V shed 5 bases, J shed 6 bases, and the junction held 0 bases outside the gene matches. The CDR3 reads CASSGQGNSPLHF. The CDR3 DNA reads as TGTGCCAGCAGCGGACAGGGTAATTCACCCCTCCACTTT.